Detailed here is one T cell receptor (beta chain). Its target is not known. Mismatch with germline at one junction end may stem from a read error. CDR3 length: 15 amino acids. Germline CDR1 and CDR2: MRHNA and SNTAGT. Primers for the PCR totalled 60 Vbeta and 13 Jbeta. Profiled with immunoSEQ multiplex PCR; TCRdb holds only in-frame clones, not every one. The sample includes approximately 150,000 clones, more than 75% of them seen just once. This entry belongs to a study of cytomegalovirus exposure and HLA in healthy donors. Study conclusions and caveats: Most likely, a cluster of highly shared sequence variants arose as a sequencing artifact.

The rearrangement joins TRBV6-4 to TRBJ2-3, with 12 bases matching TRBD2. Sample: PBMCs. This TCR was recovered from a woman aged 40 to 50 in good health and CMV-seropositive. CDR3: CAGSGLAGSTDTQYF. The CDR3 bases are TGTGCCGGCAGTGGACTAGCGGGGAGCACAGATACGCAGTATTTT.